Listed below are T cell receptor beta chains from one sample, sequenced in a study of T-cell reconstitution after alpha-beta-depleted transplantation in children. Each CDR3 protein is one row after TCRdb ran MiXCR on the PCR reads. The sample shows approximately 500,000 distinct CDR3 sequences, more than 20% of them seen only once. Specimen: PBMCs, collected before TCRalphabeta/CD19-depleted stem cell transplant. The receptors were gathered from a boy under three years old with Wiskott-Aldrich syndrome, due to receive a stem cell transplant. Each CDR3 is given with its conserved first and last residue. Fields, in order: V gene, clone size, D gene, J gene, CDR3 length, CDR3 protein, CDR3 DNA. The D gene is left open where the match is weak. Not all rows give a size; the values are once, few, many and, for expanded clones, a class.

v_gene: TRBV12-5
abundance: few
d_gene: TRBD2
j_gene: TRBJ2-1
len: 16
CDR3aa: CASGLSSGRVYNEQFF
CDR3nt: TGTGCTAGTGGTTTGAGTAGCGGGAGGGTCTACAATGAGCAGTTCTTC

v_gene: TRBV28
abundance: -
d_gene: -
j_gene: TRBJ1-6
len: 14
CDR3aa: CASSLRPSNSPLHF
CDR3nt: TGTGCCAGCAGTTTGAGGCCGAGCAATTCACCCCTCCACTTT

v_gene: TRBV7-2
abundance: -
d_gene: -
j_gene: TRBJ1-6
len: 15
CDR3aa: CASSVGVFGNSPLHF
CDR3nt: TGTGCCAGCAGCGTAGGGGTGTTCGGTAATTCACCCCTCCACTTT

v_gene: TRBV12-3/TRBV12-4
abundance: -
d_gene: -
j_gene: TRBJ2-1
len: 15
CDR3aa: CASRRPGTLYNEQFF
CDR3nt: TGTGCCAGCAGACGACCCGGGACACTATACAATGAGCAGTTCTTC

v_gene: TRBV25-1
abundance: -
d_gene: TRBD2
j_gene: TRBJ2-3
len: 18
CDR3aa: CASSARTSGWAGTDTQYF
CDR3nt: TGTGCCAGCAGCGCTCGGACTAGCGGGTGGGCGGGCACAGATACGCAGTATTTT

v_gene: TRBV28
abundance: -
d_gene: TRBD1
j_gene: TRBJ1-5
len: 16
CDR3aa: CASRIKNRGRNQPQHF
CDR3nt: TGTGCCAGCAGAATTAAAAACAGGGGCCGCAATCAGCCCCAGCATTTT

v_gene: TRBV20-1
abundance: -
d_gene: TRBD2
j_gene: TRBJ2-1
len: 14
CDR3aa: CSGRGGAAVVEQFF
CDR3nt: TGCAGTGGGCGGGGGGGAGCTGCAGTGGTTGAGCAGTTCTTC

v_gene: TRBV4-1
abundance: few
d_gene: -
j_gene: TRBJ1-5
len: 17
CDR3aa: CASSQDIGVRSNQPQHF
CDR3nt: TGCGCCAGCAGCCAAGATATCGGAGTGCGGAGCAATCAGCCCCAGCATTTT

v_gene: TRBV6-4
abundance: -
d_gene: TRBD2
j_gene: TRBJ2-7
len: 15
CDR3aa: CASSVTGTSEYEQYF
CDR3nt: TGTGCCAGCAGCGTAACCGGGACTAGCGAATACGAGCAGTACTTC

v_gene: TRBV20-1
abundance: -
d_gene: -
j_gene: TRBJ2-3
len: 14
CDR3aa: CSARGGPSTDTQYF
CDR3nt: TGCAGTGCTAGAGGGGGGCCTAGCACAGATACGCAGTATTTT

v_gene: TRBV5-1
abundance: -
d_gene: TRBD2
j_gene: TRBJ2-1
len: 15
CDR3aa: CASSSRLAGGFEKFF
CDR3nt: TGCGCCAGCAGCTCTAGACTAGCGGGAGGCTTTGAGAAGTTCTTC